This TCR beta chain was recorded in a study of glioma-infiltrating T cells after dendritic cell vaccination. Described time point: after dendritic cell vaccination, including at tumor progression/relapse. Generated by immunoSEQ multiplex PCR, the TCRdb table keeps only in-frame clones and is missing some. The sample has approximately 90,000 clones; approximately 78% are singletons. V shed 6 bases, J shed 6 bases, and the junction held 9 bases outside the gene matches. Germline-derived CDR1 and CDR2 are LNHDA and SQIVND (reference sequence). The CDR3 is 15 residues long. This TCR was recovered from a human donor with glioblastoma. This rearrangement joins TRBV19 to TRBJ1-5, with 9 nucleotides matching TRBD1. Sample: blood, taken after dendritic cell vaccination. CDR3 in amino acids: CASRTTGGGGQPQHF. The DNA for the CDR3 is TGTGCCAGTAGAACTACAGGGGGCGGGGGTCAGCCCCAGCATTTT. The variable domain in full, with the rest retrieved from reference TRBV19 and TRBJ1-5, is DGGITQSPKYLFRKEGQNVTLSCEQNLNHDAMYWYRQDPGQGLRLIYYSQIVNDFQKGDIAEGYSVSREKKESFPLTVTSAQKNPTAFYLCASRTTGGGGQPQHFGDGTRLSIL.